This T cell receptor beta chain was identified during a study of CD8 T cells in ankylosing spondylitis. TCRdb re-analysed the 5' RACE reads in MiXCR, keeping a single row per CDR3 protein. The sample includes 90,000 to 100,000 distinct CDR3 sequences, 7.5% to 9% of them seen just once. The CDR3 is made up of 14 amino acids. With 3 bases removed from V and 4 bases from J, the gap between germline ends came to 9 bases. Germline V gives CDR1 SGHTA, CDR2 FQGNSA. The chain employs TRBV7-2 and TRBJ2-2, with D possibly called TRBD1 or TRBD2 (5 bases each). The sequenced sample consisted of blood, either unsorted or a sorted T cell fraction (not recorded which). The sequence was collected from a male donor with ankylosing spondylitis or in good health (not recorded which). The CDR3 here is CASSLGRITGELFF. In DNA form, the CDR3 reads TGTGCCAGCAGCTTGGGACGGATCACCGGGGAGCTGTTTTTT.